This entry lists 8 T cell receptor beta chains sequenced from one sample in a study of naive and memory T cell subsets. Two oligonucleotides, mixed equimolar, formed the beta constant-region primer covering TRBC1 and TRBC2. A single record per CDR3 protein comes from TCRdb applying MiXCR to the UMI-ligation and nested PCR reads. The data show around 30,000 distinct CDR3 sequences, about 10% seen once. Sequencing input: effector memory CD4+ T cells from blood. This sample's subset: effector memory, CD45RA- CD27-. These receptors originate from a human donor in good health.

This rearrangement joins TRBV7-2 to TRBJ1-5; a weak D match, TRBD1 (5 bases). The CDR3 length is 13 residues. V was shortened by 5 bases and J by 9 bases, with 14 bases between the two germline ends. Germline CDR1 is SGHTA and CDR2 is FQGNSA. CDR3 amino acids: CASSPAPGTPQHF. In DNA, the CDR3 is TGTGCCAGCAGCCCCGCCCCGGGGACGCCCCAGCATTTT.

Ten or more counts support this clonotype. This chain links TRBV6-6 with TRBJ2-7; tentatively, D is TRBD1 (5 bases). The germline CDR1 and CDR2 sequences are MNHNY and SVGAGI (reference sequence). Between the trimmed V and J ends, which lost 2 bases and 4 bases, there was a span of 6 bases. The CDR3 spans 12 residues. CDR3 sequence reads: CASSYPGYEQYF. The DNA for the CDR3 is TGTGCCAGCAGTTACCCAGGGTACGAGCAGTACTTC.

There are a few counts of this clonotype. The chain employs TRBV25-1 and TRBJ1-1; tentative D call: TRBD1 (5 bases). This CDR3 comprises 16 residues. Looked up from germline, CDR1 is MGHDK and CDR2 is SYGVNS. Trimming removed 3 bases from V and 6 bases from J, with 20 bases in between. The CDR3 nucleotides read TGTGCCAGCAGTGACAAACAGCGCGGAGGGGTACCTGAAGCTTTCTTT. Translation gives CASSDKQRGGVPEAFF.

This clonotype was seen more than once but under ten times. The CDR3 loop is CASSGRVEAEAFF. CDR3 bases: TGTGCCAGCAGTGGACGGGTAGAGGCTGAAGCTTTCTTT. The chain joins TRBV28 to TRBJ1-1, with D unclear. V lost 5 bases and J 6 bases, leaving 13 bases between the germline ends. The CDR3 covers 13 residues. CDR1 MDHEN and CDR2 SYDVKM come from the germline V gene.

This sequence joins TRBV20-1 and TRBJ2-7, with 9 bases matching TRBD1. Germline-derived CDR1 and CDR2 are DFQATT and SNEGSKA (reference sequence). Germline trimming cut 0 bases from V and 7 bases from J; bases unmatched to any gene: 13. The CDR3 spans 16 residues. The CDR3 reads CSARDEGQGIFGEQYF. CDR3 nucleotide sequence: TGCAGTGCTAGAGATGAGGGACAGGGTATTTTCGGGGAGCAGTACTTC.

This clonotype has ten or more counts. V is TRBV12-3 or TRBV12-4 and J is TRBJ2-1; perhaps D is TRBD1 or TRBD2 (5 bases each). Trimming removed 6 bases from V and 10 bases from J, with 16 bases in between. CDR3 length equals 13 residues. The CDR3 is CASSATGAGEQFF. The DNA of the CDR3 is TGTGCCAGCAGCGCCACCGGGGCAGGGGAGCAGTTCTTC.

This clonotype was recorded a few times. The genes are TRBV28 and TRBJ1-1, with no clear D. From germline, CDR1 is MDHEN and CDR2 SYDVKM. The CDR3 loop spans 13 amino acids. Trimming pared 2 bases from V and 5 bases from J, leaving 9 bases between. DNA of the CDR3: TGTGCCAGCAGTTTAGTAGGAGATACTGAAGCTTTCTTT. Translated: CASSLVGDTEAFF.

The chain links TRBV7-8 to TRBJ1-2; no firm D call. There are 13 residues in the CDR3. Trimming removed 5 bases from V and 6 bases from J, with 13 bases in between. CDR1 and CDR2 from the germline V gene are SGHVS and FQNEAQ. The CDR3 protein is CASSPRTANGYTF. The CDR3 DNA sequence: TGTGCCAGCAGCCCCCGGACCGCTAATGGCTACACCTTC. The whole variable domain, filled in from reference TRBV7-8 and TRBJ1-2, reads GAGVSQSPRYKVAKRGQDVALRCDPISGHVSLFWYQQALGQGPEFLTYFQNEAQLDKSGLPSDRFFAERPEGSVSTLKIQRTQQEDSAVYLCASSPRTANGYTFGSGTRLTVV.